Described below is a single T cell receptor (beta chain) sequence and its context. The antigen is unknown. The sample is drawn from a study of CD8 T cells in Susac syndrome. Study-wide context: Active disease was present in six of the sequenced Susac syndrome patients, whereas roughly 8 of them were in remission. The study, taken as a whole, reports: Susac-specific public clones numbered around 15 in total CD8+ repertoires (and 4 or 5 in CD8+ TEMRA repertoires).

After extraction with the RNeasy kit, about 0.5 to 1 ug of the RNA was reverse transcribed using random hexamers. TCRdb analysed the immunoSEQ multiplex PCR reads with MiXCR anew, one entry per CDR3 protein. The sample comprises 85,000 to 130,000 distinct CDR3 sequences, roughly 95% of which are singletons, and around 0.4% rests with the top ten. The germline V and J ends were trimmed by 2 bases and 6 bases, with 16 bases remaining between them. The CDR3 totals 16 residues. Germline CDR1 is KGHDR and CDR2 is SFDVKD. Negative isolation was applied to CD8+ and CD4+ T cells, and FACS enrichment was applied to TEMRA cells.

The clonotype comes from a human donor with Susac syndrome. The sequencing input was CD8+ T cells from PBMCs. J is TRBJ2-1 and V is TRBV24-1; D may be TRBD1 (5 bases). The CDR3: CATSDSQGRFINEQFF. The CDR3 coding sequence is TGTGCCACCAGTGATTCCCAGGGTCGATTCATCAATGAGCAGTTCTTC.